Listed here is a single T cell receptor (beta chain). MiXCR, run by TCRdb on the reads, gives a single entry per CDR3 protein. The table has about 97,000 distinct CDR3 sequences, about 15% seen once; the top ten hold about 7.3%. This CDR3 has 13 amino acids. Germline V gene data show CDR1 as SNHLY and CDR2 as FYNNEI. V gave up 5 bases and J gave up 1 base, with 6 bases separating them. The sample originates from a study of T cell repertoires in cytomegalovirus infection. This sequence originates from a human donor in good health (CMV status not recorded). Some clones in this sample may be carry-over from other donors' samples. The chain couples TRBV2 to TRBJ2-4; D may be TRBD2 (6 bases). Material for sequencing was PBMCs. The CDR3 region is CASSREAKNIQYF. For the CDR3, the DNA is TGTGCCAGCAGTCGGGAGGCCAAAAACATTCAGTACTTC.